This TCR beta chain was sequenced during a study of T cells in Graves' hyperthyroidism and ophthalmopathy (dated by TCRdb to about 2019). Regarding the research as a whole: Peripheral blood samples were taken at initial diagnosis, before any treatment was given. To identify distinguishing TCR V-J signatures, a discovery cohort of around 100 patients was used, comprising 43 with Graves' ophthalmopathy and 57 with stable Graves' hyperthyroidism. An independent validation cohort of 18 to 20 hyperthyroidism patients and approximately 17 patients who later progressed to ophthalmopathy tested prospective prediction of ophthalmopathy. For training and testing, the 80 to 100 patients in the discovery cohort were randomly divided in a 7:3 ratio. The study also compared thyroid tissue and blood T-cell repertoires from a handful of Graves' hyperthyroidism patients. After sampling, hyperthyroidism patients received methimazole starting at 30 mg daily, and ophthalmopathy patients received high-dose intravenous methylprednisolone. The paper reports TCR Vbeta CDR3 sequencing of over 120 peripheral blood samples: fewer than 50 ophthalmopathy, about 75 hyperthyroidism and 17 progressor patients. The investigation overall reported the following: In validation, the model predicted progression to ophthalmopathy a median of 6.5 months before onset, with roughly 70% sensitivity and 72.22% specificity. Sample size was not statistically predetermined, and investigators were not blinded to group allocation. In cross-validation, a model built on a 13 V-J signature told ophthalmopathy apart from stable hyperthyroidism with approximately 90% sensitivity and about 81% specificity, and in testing the same model reached 80%/75%. Most expanded thyroid clonotypes (frequency above 0.001) were also detected in blood, suggesting blood repertoires may reflect thyroid immune responses.

Ophthalmopathy patients had moderately to severely active disease, Clinical Activity Score of at least 3, NOSPECS grade of at least 4, and duration under 3 months. Exclusion was applied to patients with uncontrolled infections, other autoimmune diseases, pregnancy or lactation. Clinical symptoms, serum thyroxine and TRAb, thyroid ultrasound, and orbital computed tomography formed the basis for the diagnoses. PBMCs were isolated from around 10 ml of fresh peripheral blood by Ficoll-Paque density gradient centrifugation. Trizol reagent was used to extract total RNA, and RNA quality was then checked on an Agilent 2100 Bioanalyzer. This clonotype was counted only a few times. The antigen it binds to is not known. No quality values exist for individual bases; no much larger clone is one base distant. The TCR beta CDR3 regions were amplified from the RNA transcripts. For the first round of RT-PCR on the TCR CDR3, the HTBI primer set was used together with the Qiagen OneStep RT-PCR kit. Libraries were constructed in a second round of multiplex PCR, after which size selection and purification were carried out. Libraries were sequenced paired-end with 100 bp reads on an Illumina HiSeq2000. Processing in the source paper ran as follows. Raw data were processed with SOAPnuke, discarding reads with adapters, uncalled bases, mean Phred below 15, or no exact constant-primer or identifier match. High-quality paired reads were merged with COPE v1.2.5, and unique nucleotide sequences were defined as clonotypes. Clonotypes were aligned to IMGT TRBV, TRBD and TRBJ reference segments using MiTCR v1.1. The analysis included only V-J combinations with a frequency above 0.0001, which together covered around 99% of the repertoires. A TCS score was defined as the ratio between F50 (clonal expansion) and ExV (chaos), using BLOSUM62-based TCRdist between CDR3 peptides within each V-J. Welch's t-statistics and random forest reduced roughly 540 V-J features to roughly 13, which were used in a naive Bayes classifier (R e1071). TCRdb's own reprocessing of the public reads used fastp at Q25 and MiXCR and kept productive beta chains. Here each entry gathers all rows of one CDR3 protein and keeps the most common genes and DNA. None of the V and J calls come from the authors' own analysis; TCRdb made them. The sample records 250,000 to 400,000 distinct CDR3 sequences, about 13% of which are singletons. The ten largest account for roughly 35% of the sample.

V loses 1 base, J loses 3 bases, and the germline ends lie 15 bases apart. Sequences SGHTA (CDR1) and FQGNSA (CDR2) are obtained from the germline V gene. The CDR3 covers 17 residues, taking in both the cysteine and the phenylalanine. CDR3 DNA is the only sequence kept; it has 51 bases, read in frame from the first base. This TCR derives from a woman aged 40 to 49 with Graves' ophthalmopathy. The receptor chain draws on TRBV7-2 and TRBJ1-4; tentative D gene TRBD1, with 5 bases matching. The sequencing sample was made of blood. The DNA sequence is as follows: TGTGCCAGCAGCTTAGTTTTGTTTGGAGGGGCTAATGAAAAACTGTTTTTT. Protein translation: CASSLVLFGGANEKLFF.